The TCR beta chain described here comes from a study of shared clonotypes between healthy human individuals. Overall study results and limits: About 5% of naive CD4 clonotypes were shared across a handful of donors. Memory subsets generally showed smaller estimated richness than naive subsets did. Deeper or shallower sequencing was expected to change how clonotypes are shared among donors.

Generated by immunoSEQ multiplex PCR, the TCRdb table keeps only in-frame clones and is missing some. This sample has over a million clones, with 95% to 99% found just once. V gave up 5 bases and J gave up 1 base, with 16 bases separating them. Germline lookup yields CDR1 LNHDA and CDR2 SQIVND (reference sequence). The CDR3 spans 16 residues. With respect to this clone: Its antigen is unknown.

Within Nashville, Tennessee resided all donors, each a Caucasian adult. This sequence joins TRBV19 and TRBJ2-3; D is undetermined. Sequencing input: naive CD4+ T cells sorted from blood. Subset: CD45RA+ positively selected. The clonotype originates from a man between 25 and 39 years old in good health. CDR3 DNA sequence: TGTGCCAGTAGTTCCCTCAGGAGCAGAGGCACAGATACGCAGTATTTT. This gives the protein CASSSLRSRGTDTQYF.